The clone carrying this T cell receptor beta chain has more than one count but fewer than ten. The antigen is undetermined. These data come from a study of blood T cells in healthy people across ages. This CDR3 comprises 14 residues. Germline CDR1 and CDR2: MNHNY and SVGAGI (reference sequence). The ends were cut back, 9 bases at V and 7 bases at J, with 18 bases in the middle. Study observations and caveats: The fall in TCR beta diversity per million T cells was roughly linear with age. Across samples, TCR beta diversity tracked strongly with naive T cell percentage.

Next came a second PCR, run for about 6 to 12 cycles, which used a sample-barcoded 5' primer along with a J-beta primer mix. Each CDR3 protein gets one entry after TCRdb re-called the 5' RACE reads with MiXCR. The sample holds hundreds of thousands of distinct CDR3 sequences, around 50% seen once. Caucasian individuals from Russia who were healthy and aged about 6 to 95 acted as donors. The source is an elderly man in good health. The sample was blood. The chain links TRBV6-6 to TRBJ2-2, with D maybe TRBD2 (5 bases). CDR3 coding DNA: TGTGCCAGACATACGGGCCACCGGGGCGGGGAGCTGTTTTTT. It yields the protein CARHTGHRGGELFF.